A single sample gave rise to the 4 T cell receptor beta chains below, sequenced in a study of T-cell reconstitution after alpha-beta-depleted transplantation in children. Preparation of the TCRbeta library involved a method that used unique molecular identifiers. TCRdb independently ran MiXCR on the PCR reads; one entry per CDR3 protein. Of roughly 200,000 distinct CDR3 sequences in the sample, around 10% are singletons; the top ten hold around 6.2%. This specimen was PBMCs from the stem cell graft donor, taken from the stem cell graft. The receptors shown here come from a human donor who donated a stem cell graft to a child with acute lymphoblastic leukemia.

The chain uses TRBV18 and TRBJ1-5; D is unclear. V dropped 2 bases and J dropped 14 bases, with 13 bases sitting between them. CDR1 is KGHSH and CDR2 is LQKENI in the germline V gene. CDR3 length: 12 amino acids. The CDR3 DNA reads TGTGCCAGCTCACCAGACCGTCGCGCCAAGCATTTT. Protein product: CASSPDRRAKHF.

This clonotype was detected many times. This chain joins TRBV7-9 and TRBJ2-1; the D gene is possibly TRBD2 (7 bases). Germline-derived CDR1 and CDR2 are SEHNR and FQNEAQ (reference sequence). The CDR3 covers 18 residues. Trimming shortened V by 1 base and J by 0 bases, and 16 bases separated the two germline ends. CDR3 protein: CASSLVVGGGLSYNEQFF. The DNA of the CDR3 is TGTGCCAGCAGCTTAGTCGTGGGGGGGGGCCTCTCCTACAATGAGCAGTTCTTC.

This clonotype has only a few counts. This chain connects TRBV6-2 or TRBV6-3 to TRBJ2-1; D call uncertain. CDR1 MNHEY and CDR2 SVGEGT come from the germline V gene. This CDR3 is built from 14 residues. The V gene lost 0 bases and the J gene lost 3 bases, with 6 bases spanning the gap. In DNA, the CDR3 is TGTGCCAGCAGTTACTCCTCCGACTACAATGAGCAGTTCTTC. It yields the protein CASSYSSDYNEQFF.

To note about this clonotype: No conserved phenylalanine or tryptophan ends this CDR3, so it is likely a read error. J is TRBJ2-7 and V is TRBV5-1; 7 nucleotides match TRBD2. The CDR3 extends over 14 amino acids. Trimming cost V 4 bases and J 5 bases; bases outside gene matches: 9. CDR1 and CDR2 (germline): SGHRS, YFSETQ. The CDR3 nucleotides read TGCGCCAGCAGCCCCGGGACTAACGAAAACGAGCAGTACTAC. Translation: CASSPGTNENEQYY.